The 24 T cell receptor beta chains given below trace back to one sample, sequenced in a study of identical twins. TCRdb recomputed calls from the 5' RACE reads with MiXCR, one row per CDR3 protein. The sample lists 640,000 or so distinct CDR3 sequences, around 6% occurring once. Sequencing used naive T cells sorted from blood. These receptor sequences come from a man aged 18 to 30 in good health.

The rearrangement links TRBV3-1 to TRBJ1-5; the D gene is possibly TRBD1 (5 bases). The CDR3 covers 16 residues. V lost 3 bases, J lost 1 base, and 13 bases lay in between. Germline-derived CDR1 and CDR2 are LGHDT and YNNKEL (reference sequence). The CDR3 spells CASSQKGVRSNQPQHF. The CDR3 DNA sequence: TGTGCCAGCAGCCAGAAAGGGGTCCGAAGCAATCAGCCCCAGCATTTT. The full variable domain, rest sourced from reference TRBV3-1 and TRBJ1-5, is DTAVSQTPKYLVTQMGNDKSIKCEQNLGHDTMYWYKQDSKKFLKIMFSYNNKELIINETVPNRFSPKSPDKAHLNLHINSLELGDSAVYFCASSQKGVRSNQPQHFGDGTRLSIL.

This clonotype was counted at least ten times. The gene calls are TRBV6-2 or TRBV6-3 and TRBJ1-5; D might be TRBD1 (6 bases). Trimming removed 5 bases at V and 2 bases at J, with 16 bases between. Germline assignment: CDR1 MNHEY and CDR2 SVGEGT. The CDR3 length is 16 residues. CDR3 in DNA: TGTGCCAGCAGTCTGACAGGAGGTGGGGGCAATCAGCCCCAGCATTTT. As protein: CASSLTGGGGNQPQHF.

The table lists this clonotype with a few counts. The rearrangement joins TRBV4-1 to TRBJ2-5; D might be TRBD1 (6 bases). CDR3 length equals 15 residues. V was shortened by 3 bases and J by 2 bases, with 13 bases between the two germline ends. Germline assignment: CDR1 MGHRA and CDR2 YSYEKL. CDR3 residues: CASSHTGTPQETQYF. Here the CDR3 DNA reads TGCGCCAGCAGCCACACTGGGACACCTCAAGAGACCCAGTACTTC.

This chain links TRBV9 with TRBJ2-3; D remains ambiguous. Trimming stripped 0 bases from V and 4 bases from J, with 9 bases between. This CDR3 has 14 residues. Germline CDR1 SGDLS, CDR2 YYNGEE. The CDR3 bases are TGTGCCAGCAGCGTAGAGTTCCTTGCAGATACGCAGTATTTT. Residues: CASSVEFLADTQYF.

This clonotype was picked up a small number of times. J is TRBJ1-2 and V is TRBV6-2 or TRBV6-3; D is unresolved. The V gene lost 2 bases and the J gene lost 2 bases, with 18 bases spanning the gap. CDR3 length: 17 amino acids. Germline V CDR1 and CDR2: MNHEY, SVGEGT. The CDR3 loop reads CASSYPYRKGVNYGYTF. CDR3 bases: TGTGCCAGCAGTTACCCCTATCGCAAAGGAGTAAACTATGGCTACACCTTC.

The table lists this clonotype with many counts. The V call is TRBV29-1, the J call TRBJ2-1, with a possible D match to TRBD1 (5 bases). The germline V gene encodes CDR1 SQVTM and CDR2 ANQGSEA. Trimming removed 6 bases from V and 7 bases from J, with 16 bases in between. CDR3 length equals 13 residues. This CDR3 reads CSVKYRTGNEQFF. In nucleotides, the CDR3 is TGCAGCGTCAAGTACAGGACGGGTAATGAGCAGTTCTTC.

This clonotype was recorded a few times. CDR3: CAWSVGEQFF. The CDR3 DNA follows: TGTGCCTGGAGTGTGGGAGAGCAGTTCTTC. The chain carries TRBV30 and TRBJ2-1; D unclear. The V and J ends lost 0 bases and 10 bases respectively, with 4 bases between them. From germline, CDR1 is GTSNPN and CDR2 SVGIG (reference sequence). The CDR3 runs 10 residues.

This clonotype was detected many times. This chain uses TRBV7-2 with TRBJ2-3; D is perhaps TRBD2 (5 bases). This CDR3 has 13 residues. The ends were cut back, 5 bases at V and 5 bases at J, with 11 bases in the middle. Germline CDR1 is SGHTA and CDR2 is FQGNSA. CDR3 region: CASSLELGDTQYF. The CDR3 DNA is TGTGCCAGCAGCCTTGAACTAGGAGATACGCAGTATTTT. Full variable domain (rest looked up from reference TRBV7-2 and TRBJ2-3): GAGVSQSPSNKVTEKGKDVELRCDPISGHTALYWYRQSLGQGLEFLIYFQGNSAPDKSGLPSDRFSAERTGGSVSTLTIQRTQQEDSAVYLCASSLELGDTQYFGPGTRLTVL.

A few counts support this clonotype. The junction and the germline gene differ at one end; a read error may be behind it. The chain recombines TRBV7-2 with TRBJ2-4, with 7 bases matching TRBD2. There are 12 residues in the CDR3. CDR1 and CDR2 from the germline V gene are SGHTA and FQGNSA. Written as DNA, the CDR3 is TGTGCCAGCAGCTTACCCGGGAGGAGACGGGTCTTC. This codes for CASSLPGRRRVF.

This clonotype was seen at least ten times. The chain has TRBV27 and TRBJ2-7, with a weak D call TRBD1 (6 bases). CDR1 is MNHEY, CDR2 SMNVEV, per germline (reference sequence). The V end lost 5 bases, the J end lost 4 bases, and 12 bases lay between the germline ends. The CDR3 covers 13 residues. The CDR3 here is CASSQDSNYEQYF. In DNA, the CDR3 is TGTGCCAGCAGTCAGGACAGCAATTACGAGCAGTACTTC.

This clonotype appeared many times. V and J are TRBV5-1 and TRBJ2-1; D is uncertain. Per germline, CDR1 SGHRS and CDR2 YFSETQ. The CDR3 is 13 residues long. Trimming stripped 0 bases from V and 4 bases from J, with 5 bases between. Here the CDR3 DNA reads TGCGCCAGCAGCTTGGAACAGTACAATGAGCAGTTCTTC. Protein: CASSLEQYNEQFF.

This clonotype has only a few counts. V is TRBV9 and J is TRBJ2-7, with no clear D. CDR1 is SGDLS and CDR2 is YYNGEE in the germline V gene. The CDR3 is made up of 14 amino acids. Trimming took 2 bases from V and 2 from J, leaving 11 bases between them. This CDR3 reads CASSVESVPYEQYF. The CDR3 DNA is TGTGCCAGCAGCGTCGAGTCCGTCCCCTACGAGCAGTACTTC.

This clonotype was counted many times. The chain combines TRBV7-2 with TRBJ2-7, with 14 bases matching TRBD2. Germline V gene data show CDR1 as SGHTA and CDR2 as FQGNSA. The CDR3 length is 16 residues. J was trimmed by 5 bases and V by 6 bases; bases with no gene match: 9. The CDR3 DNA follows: TGTGCCAGCAGGAAGGGGACTAGCGGGAGTTCCCACGAGCAGTACTTC. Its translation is CASRKGTSGSSHEQYF.

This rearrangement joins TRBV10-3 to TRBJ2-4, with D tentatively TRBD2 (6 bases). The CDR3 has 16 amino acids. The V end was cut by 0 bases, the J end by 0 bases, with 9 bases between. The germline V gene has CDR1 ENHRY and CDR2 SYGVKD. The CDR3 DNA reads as TGTGCCATCAGTGAGTCGGCGGGACTAGCCAAAAACATTCAGTACTTC. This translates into CAISESAGLAKNIQYF.

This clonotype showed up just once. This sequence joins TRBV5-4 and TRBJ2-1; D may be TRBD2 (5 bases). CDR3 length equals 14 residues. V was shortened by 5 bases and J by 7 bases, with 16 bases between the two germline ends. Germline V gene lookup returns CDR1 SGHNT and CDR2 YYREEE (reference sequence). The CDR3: CASSGAGPANEQFF. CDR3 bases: TGTGCCAGCAGTGGTGCGGGCCCAGCGAATGAGCAGTTCTTC.

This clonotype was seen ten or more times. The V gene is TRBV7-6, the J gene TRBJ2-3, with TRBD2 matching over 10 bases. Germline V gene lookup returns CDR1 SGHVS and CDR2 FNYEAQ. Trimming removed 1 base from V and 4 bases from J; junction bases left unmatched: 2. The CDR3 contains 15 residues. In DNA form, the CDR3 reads TGTGCCAGCAGCTTAGGAGCGGGAGGGGCAGATACGCAGTATTTT. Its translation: CASSLGAGGADTQYF. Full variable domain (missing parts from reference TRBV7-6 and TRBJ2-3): GAGVSQSPRYKVTKRGQDVALRCDPISGHVSLYWYRQALGQGPEFLTYFNYEAQQDKSGLPNDRFSAERPEGSISTLTIQRTEQRDSAMYRCASSLGAGGADTQYFGPGTRLTVL.

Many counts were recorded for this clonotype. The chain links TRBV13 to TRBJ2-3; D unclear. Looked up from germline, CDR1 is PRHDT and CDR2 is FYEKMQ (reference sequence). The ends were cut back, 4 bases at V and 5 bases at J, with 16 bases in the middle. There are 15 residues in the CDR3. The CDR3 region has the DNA TGTGCCAGCAGCTCCCCGGACCTCCCTAAAGATACGCAGTATTTT. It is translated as CASSSPDLPKDTQYF.

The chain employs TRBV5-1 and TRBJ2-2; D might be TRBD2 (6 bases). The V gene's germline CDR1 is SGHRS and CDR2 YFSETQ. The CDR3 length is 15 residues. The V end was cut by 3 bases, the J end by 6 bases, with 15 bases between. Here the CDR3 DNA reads TGCGCCAGCAGCTCCGGGGACCCGGGGGCCGGGGAGCTGTTTTTT. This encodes CASSSGDPGAGELFF.

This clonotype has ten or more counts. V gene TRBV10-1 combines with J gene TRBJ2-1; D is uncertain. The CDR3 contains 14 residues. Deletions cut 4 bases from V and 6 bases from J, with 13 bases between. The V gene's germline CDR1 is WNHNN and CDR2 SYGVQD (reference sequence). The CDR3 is CASSGRATINEQFF. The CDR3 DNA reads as TGCGCCAGCAGTGGGCGAGCAACAATCAATGAGCAGTTCTTC.

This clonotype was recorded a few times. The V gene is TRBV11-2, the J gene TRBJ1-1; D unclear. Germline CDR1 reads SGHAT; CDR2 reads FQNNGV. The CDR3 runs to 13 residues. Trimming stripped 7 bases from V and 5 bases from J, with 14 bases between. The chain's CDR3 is CASTQLPRTEAFF. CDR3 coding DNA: TGTGCCAGCACCCAACTGCCTAGGACTGAAGCTTTCTTT.

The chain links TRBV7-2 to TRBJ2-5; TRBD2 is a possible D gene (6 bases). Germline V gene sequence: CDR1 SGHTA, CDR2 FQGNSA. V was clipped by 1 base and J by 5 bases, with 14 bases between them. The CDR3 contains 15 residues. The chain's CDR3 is CASSLGQVGGETQYF. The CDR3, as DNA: TGTGCCAGCAGCTTAGGTCAGGTGGGGGGTGAGACCCAGTACTTC.

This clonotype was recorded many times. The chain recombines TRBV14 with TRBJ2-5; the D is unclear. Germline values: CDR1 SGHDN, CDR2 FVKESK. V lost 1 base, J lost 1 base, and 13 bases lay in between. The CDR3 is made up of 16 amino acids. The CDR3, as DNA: TGTGCCAGCAGCCAAGTAGTCAACTATCCCCAAGAGACCCAGTACTTC. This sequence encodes CASSQVVNYPQETQYF.

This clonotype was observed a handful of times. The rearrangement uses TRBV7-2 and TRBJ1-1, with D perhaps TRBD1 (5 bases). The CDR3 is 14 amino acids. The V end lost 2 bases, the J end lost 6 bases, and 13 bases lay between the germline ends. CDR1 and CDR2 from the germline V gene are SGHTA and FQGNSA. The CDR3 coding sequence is TGTGCCAGCAGCTTACGTCCAGGGTACGCTGAAGCTTTCTTT. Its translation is CASSLRPGYAEAFF.

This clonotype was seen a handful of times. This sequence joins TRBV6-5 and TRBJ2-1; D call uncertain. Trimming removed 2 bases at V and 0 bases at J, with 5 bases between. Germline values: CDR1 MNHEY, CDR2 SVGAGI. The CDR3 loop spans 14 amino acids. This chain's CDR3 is CASSYASSYNEQFF. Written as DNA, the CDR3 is TGTGCCAGCAGTTACGCTAGCTCCTACAATGAGCAGTTCTTC.